The rows below give T cell receptor beta chains drawn from one sample of a study of early T cells in non-severe SARS-CoV-2 infection. From the 5' RACE reads, TCRdb called clonotypes with MiXCR, one entry per CDR3 protein. The data contain some 67,000 distinct CDR3 sequences, approximately 11% of them singletons. The starting material was whole blood, obtained at baseline. Receptors originate from an adult who was a healthcare worker with PCR-confirmed SARS-CoV-2 infection or an uninfected control (not recorded which). Each CDR3 is given with its conserved first and last residue. Fields, in order: V gene, D gene, clone size, J gene, CDR3 protein, CDR3 DNA. D genes are given only for firm matches. Only part of the rows carry a size: once, few, many, or a class if the clone is expanded.

v_gene: TRBV28
d_gene: TRBD2
abundance: few
j_gene: TRBJ2-7
CDR3aa: CASRAWGGYYEQYF
CDR3nt: TGTGCCAGCAGGGCATGGGGGGGGTACTACGAGCAGTACTTC

v_gene: TRBV27
d_gene: TRBD2
abundance: few
j_gene: TRBJ2-1
CDR3aa: CASSPRGGAKYNEQFF
CDR3nt: TGTGCCAGCAGTCCCCGGGGGGGAGCGAAGTACAATGAGCAGTTCTTC

v_gene: TRBV14
d_gene: .
abundance: many
j_gene: TRBJ2-4
CDR3aa: CASSQGSSNAKNIQYF
CDR3nt: TGTGCCAGCAGCCAAGGATCCTCCAATGCCAAAAACATTCAGTACTTC

v_gene: TRBV29-1
d_gene: .
abundance: many
j_gene: TRBJ1-2
CDR3aa: CSVAGQEGDGYTF
CDR3nt: TGCAGCGTTGCGGGGCAGGAGGGGGATGGCTACACCTTC

v_gene: TRBV29-1
d_gene: .
abundance: few
j_gene: TRBJ1-1
CDR3aa: CSVEFWEKNTEAFF
CDR3nt: TGCAGCGTTGAATTCTGGGAGAAGAACACTGAAGCTTTCTTT

v_gene: TRBV20-1
d_gene: .
abundance: many
j_gene: TRBJ2-2
CDR3aa: CSARLVASSGELFF
CDR3nt: TGCAGTGCTAGACTAGTGGCTAGTTCCGGGGAGCTGTTTTTT

v_gene: TRBV6-2/TRBV6-3
d_gene: .
abundance: .
j_gene: TRBJ2-1
CDR3aa: CASSYGSRDEQFF
CDR3nt: TGTGCCAGCAGTTACGGGTCTAGGGATGAGCAGTTCTTC

v_gene: TRBV28
d_gene: .
abundance: many
j_gene: TRBJ1-5
CDR3aa: CASRPGIKGQPQHF
CDR3nt: TGTGCCAGCAGGCCAGGGATTAAGGGTCAGCCCCAGCATTTT

v_gene: TRBV15
d_gene: .
abundance: few
j_gene: TRBJ2-6
CDR3aa: CATSRAINSGANVLTF
CDR3nt: TGTGCCACCAGCAGAGCGATTAACTCTGGGGCCAACGTCCTGACTTTC

v_gene: TRBV7-2
d_gene: .
abundance: many
j_gene: TRBJ1-2
CDR3aa: CASSLESPRGYTF
CDR3nt: TGTGCCAGCAGCTTAGAGTCACCCCGTGGCTACACCTTC

v_gene: TRBV29-1
d_gene: TRBD1
abundance: many
j_gene: TRBJ1-2
CDR3aa: CSVDQIGQGHGYTF
CDR3nt: TGCAGCGTTGACCAGATCGGACAGGGCCATGGCTACACCTTC

v_gene: TRBV7-2
d_gene: .
abundance: few
j_gene: TRBJ1-1
CDR3aa: CASSFRMNTEASF
CDR3nt: TGTGCCAGCAGCTTCAGGATGAACACTGAAGCTTCCTTT

v_gene: TRBV30
d_gene: .
abundance: few
j_gene: TRBJ2-7
CDR3aa: CAWSGAGAAYEQYF
CDR3nt: TGTGCCTGGAGTGGGGCGGGGGCCGCCTACGAGCAGTACTTC

v_gene: TRBV28
d_gene: .
abundance: many
j_gene: TRBJ2-5
CDR3aa: CASSSTGIQETQYF
CDR3nt: TGTGCCAGCAGTTCTACAGGGATCCAAGAGACCCAGTACTTC

v_gene: TRBV28
d_gene: .
abundance: .
j_gene: TRBJ2-7
CDR3aa: CASSSGDSYEQYF
CDR3nt: TGTGCCAGCAGCTCAGGGGACTCCTACGAGCAGTACTTC

v_gene: TRBV4-2
d_gene: .
abundance: .
j_gene: TRBJ2-3
CDR3aa: CASSQDLRAFSTDTQYF
CDR3nt: TGTGCCAGCAGCCAAGACCTGCGGGCCTTTAGCACAGATACGCAGTATTTT

v_gene: TRBV28
d_gene: .
abundance: .
j_gene: TRBJ1-5
CDR3aa: CASTAPVGSNQPQHF
CDR3nt: TGTGCCAGCACCGCCCCAGTGGGGAGCAATCAGCCCCAGCATTTT

v_gene: TRBV28
d_gene: TRBD2
abundance: many
j_gene: TRBJ2-3
CDR3aa: CASTSGPLGQYF
CDR3nt: TGTGCCTCGACTAGCGGACCTCTAGGGCAGTATTTT

v_gene: TRBV28
d_gene: TRBD1
abundance: few
j_gene: TRBJ2-7
CDR3aa: CASSLSDRGRYEQYF
CDR3nt: TGTGCCAGCAGTTTATCAGACAGGGGCCGATACGAGCAGTACTTC

v_gene: TRBV12-3/TRBV12-4
d_gene: .
abundance: many
j_gene: TRBJ2-5
CDR3aa: CASSRRDQETQYF
CDR3nt: TGTGCCAGCAGTCGCCGGGACCAAGAGACCCAGTACTTC

v_gene: TRBV5-6
d_gene: .
abundance: few
j_gene: TRBJ2-7
CDR3aa: CASSFLGLRDNSYEQYF
CDR3nt: TGTGCCAGCAGCTTTTTGGGACTCCGGGACAACTCCTACGAGCAGTACTTC

v_gene: TRBV6-1
d_gene: TRBD2
abundance: .
j_gene: TRBJ2-1
CDR3aa: CASSRFRTSATSGRDNEQFF
CDR3nt: TGTGCCAGCAGTCGGTTTCGGACAAGCGCGACTAGCGGGAGGGACAATGAGCAGTTCTTC

v_gene: TRBV12-3/TRBV12-4
d_gene: .
abundance: many
j_gene: TRBJ2-3
CDR3aa: CASSLRLYTDTQYF
CDR3nt: TGTGCCAGCAGTTTACGGCTCTACACAGATACGCAGTATTTT

v_gene: TRBV30
d_gene: .
abundance: many
j_gene: TRBJ1-2
CDR3aa: CAWSGQGGYTF
CDR3nt: TGTGCCTGGAGCGGACAAGGTGGCTACACCTTC

v_gene: TRBV14
d_gene: .
abundance: many
j_gene: TRBJ2-7
CDR3aa: CASSQSYLSYEQYF
CDR3nt: TGTGCCAGCAGCCAAAGTTACCTGAGCTACGAGCAGTACTTC

v_gene: TRBV6-2/TRBV6-3
d_gene: .
abundance: .
j_gene: TRBJ2-7
CDR3aa: CASSYWAGEQYF
CDR3nt: TGTGCCAGCAGTTATTGGGCCGGCGAGCAGTACTTC